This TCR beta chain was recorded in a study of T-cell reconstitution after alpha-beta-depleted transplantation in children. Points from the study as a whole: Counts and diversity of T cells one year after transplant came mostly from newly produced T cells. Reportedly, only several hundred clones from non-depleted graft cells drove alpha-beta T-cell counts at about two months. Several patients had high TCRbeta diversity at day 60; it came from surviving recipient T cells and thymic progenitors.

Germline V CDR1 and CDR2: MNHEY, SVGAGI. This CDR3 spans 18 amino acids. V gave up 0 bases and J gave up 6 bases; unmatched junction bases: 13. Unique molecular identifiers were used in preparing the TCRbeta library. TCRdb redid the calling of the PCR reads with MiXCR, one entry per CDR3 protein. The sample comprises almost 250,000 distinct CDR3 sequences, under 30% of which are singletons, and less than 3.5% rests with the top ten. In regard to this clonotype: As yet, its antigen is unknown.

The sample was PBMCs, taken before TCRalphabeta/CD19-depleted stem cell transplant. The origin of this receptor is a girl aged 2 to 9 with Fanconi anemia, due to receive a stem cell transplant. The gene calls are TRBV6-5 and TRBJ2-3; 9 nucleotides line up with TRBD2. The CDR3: CASSYSNLAGKWFDTQYF. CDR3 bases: TGTGCCAGCAGTTACTCGAATCTAGCGGGAAAGTGGTTCGATACGCAGTATTTT.